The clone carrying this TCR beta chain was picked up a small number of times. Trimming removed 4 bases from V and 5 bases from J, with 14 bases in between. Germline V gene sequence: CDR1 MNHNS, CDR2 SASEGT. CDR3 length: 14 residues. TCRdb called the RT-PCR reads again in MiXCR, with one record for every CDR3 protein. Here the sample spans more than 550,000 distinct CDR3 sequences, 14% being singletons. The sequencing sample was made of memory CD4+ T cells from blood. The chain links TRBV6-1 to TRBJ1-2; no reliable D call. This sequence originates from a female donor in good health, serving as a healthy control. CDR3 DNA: TGTGCCAGCAGTGCTGGCAGCACCTCATATGGCTACACCTTC. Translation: CASSAGSTSYGYTF.